These 22 T cell receptor beta chains originate from one sample sequenced in a study of cytomegalovirus exposure and HLA in healthy donors listed by TCRdb under 2017. The library was made by the immunoSEQ multiplex PCR assay. In TCRdb, the immuneACCESS table is reduced to in-frame sequences with V and J assigned. These tables do not hold every clone; where another copy was compared, an unresolved V gene accounts for under half, and the others remain unexplained. Within this sample are a few hundred thousand clones, with just over 85% of them counted one time only. Of the sample, under 0.9% falls within the top ten clones. The sample comprised PBMCs. Receptors were obtained from a woman between 18 and 30 years old in good health and CMV-seronegative.

V and J are TRBV7-9 and TRBJ1-1; no clear D. V was cut by 7 bases and J by 3 bases, with 21 bases left in between. The germline V gene encodes CDR1 SEHNR and CDR2 FQNEAQ (reference sequence). This CDR3 spans 16 amino acids. This chain's CDR3 is CASTRQDGGTDTEAFF. In nucleotides, the CDR3 is TGTGCCAGCACTCGCCAGGATGGAGGAACGGACACTGAAGCTTTCTTT.

This chain connects TRBV19 to TRBJ1-1; TRBD1 agrees at 7 bases. The ends lost 0 bases at V and 8 bases at J; junction bases unmatched: 12. Germline CDR1 reads LNHDA; CDR2 reads SQIVND (reference sequence). This CDR3 has 16 residues. CDR3 region: CASSIDLATGPFEAFF. CDR3 sequence (DNA): TGTGCCAGTAGTATAGATCTAGCGACAGGGCCGTTCGAAGCTTTCTTT.

This chain connects TRBV30 to TRBJ2-3; 11 positions agree with TRBD2. This CDR3 region has 15 residues. V gave up 3 bases and J gave up 5 bases; unmatched junction bases: 7. Germline V gives CDR1 GTSNPN, CDR2 SVGIG (reference sequence). The CDR3 reads CAWRTSGAPQDTQYF. In nucleotides, the CDR3 is TGTGCCTGGAGGACTAGCGGGGCTCCGCAAGATACGCAGTATTTT.

The chain is built from TRBV18 and TRBJ1-3; no definite D call. The CDR3 consists of 12 residues. From germline, CDR1 is KGHSH and CDR2 LQKENI. Trimming left V 4 bases short and J 9 bases short, with 10 bases between. The CDR3: CASSLLYGTIYF. CDR3 coding DNA: TGTGCCAGCTCACTTCTCTATGGCACCATATATTTT.

J is TRBJ1-2 and V is TRBV27; 7 nucleotides align to TRBD1. The CDR3 is made up of 15 amino acids. Germline V CDR1 and CDR2: MNHEY, SMNVEV (reference sequence). Trimming at V came to 2 bases and at J to 2 bases, leaving 5 bases not matched to a gene. The CDR3 loop reads CASSLRSGGNYGYTF. The CDR3, as DNA: TGTGCCAGCAGTTTAAGGTCAGGGGGGAACTATGGCTACACCTTC.

The gene calls are TRBV5-4 and TRBJ1-3; 8 bases match TRBD1. Trimming at V came to 3 bases and at J to 0 bases, leaving 2 bases not matched to a gene. Germline assignment: CDR1 SGHNT and CDR2 YYREEE (reference sequence). The CDR3 length is 15 residues. The CDR3 DNA follows: TGTGCCAGCAGCTCGACAGGGGACTCTGGAAACACCATATATTTT. The encoded protein is CASSSTGDSGNTIYF.

This clone was found a few times. This rearrangement joins TRBV27 to TRBJ2-7; 14 nucleotides agree with TRBD2. The CDR3 covers 16 residues. Per the germline V gene, CDR1 is MNHEY and CDR2 is SMNVEV (reference sequence). J gave up 7 bases and V 6 bases, and 11 bases lay outside the gene matches. The CDR3 nucleotides read TGTGCCAGCAGCCCCGGACTAGCGGGAGGACTGCGGGAGCAGTACTTC. Encoded protein: CASSPGLAGGLREQYF.

V and J are TRBV19 and TRBJ1-5, with 8 nucleotides matching TRBD1. The CDR3 loop spans 13 amino acids. The germline V gene has CDR1 LNHDA and CDR2 SQIVND (reference sequence). V trimming: 6 bases; J trimming: 3 bases; junction bases outside the gene matches: 1. CDR3 amino acids: CASRGQVNQPQHF. The CDR3 nucleotides read TGTGCCAGTAGGGGACAGGTCAATCAGCCCCAGCATTTT.

The chain has TRBV5-1 and TRBJ1-2; maybe TRBD1 (5 bases). Trimming stripped 7 bases from V and 3 bases from J, with 16 bases between. The CDR3 consists of 14 residues. Germline values: CDR1 SGHRS, CDR2 YFSETQ. The CDR3 loop is CASAGEEGYYGYTF. In DNA form, the CDR3 reads TGCGCCAGCGCCGGCGAGGAGGGGTACTATGGCTACACCTTC.

This chain joins TRBV28 and TRBJ2-7; TRBD1 agrees at 9 bases. Germline loops: CDR1 MDHEN, CDR2 SYDVKM. The V gene end was trimmed by 5 bases and the J gene end by 3 bases; junction bases not matched to a gene: 5. The CDR3 is 14 residues long. CDR3 residues: CASSPRTGVYEQYF. The CDR3 coding sequence is TGTGCCAGCAGTCCACGGACAGGGGTCTACGAGCAGTACTTC.

The rearrangement uses TRBV5-4 and TRBJ2-1; 9 bases are a match to TRBD2. The germline V gene encodes CDR1 SGHNT and CDR2 YYREEE (reference sequence). With 2 bases clipped from V and 8 bases from J, the junction kept 8 bases outside the gene matches. The CDR3 consists of 15 residues. CDR3 region: CASSLQSGGWDEQFF. CDR3 bases: TGTGCCAGCAGCTTACAAAGCGGGGGGTGGGATGAGCAGTTCTTC.

The chain has TRBV19 and TRBJ2-3, with D tentatively TRBD2 (5 bases). Trimming cost V 10 bases and J 1 base, with 24 bases left between them. Germline CDR1 and CDR2: LNHDA and SQIVND (reference sequence). The CDR3 sequence is 17 residues long. CDR3 sequence: CAINPHQASRRTDTQYF. For the CDR3, the DNA is TGTGCCATCAACCCACACCAGGCTAGCAGACGCACAGATACGCAGTATTTT.

The chain combines TRBV7-6 with TRBJ2-7; unclear D gene. Germline CDR1 reads SGHVS; CDR2 reads FNYEAQ. The germline V and J ends were trimmed by 3 bases and 0 bases, with 6 bases remaining between them. The CDR3 is 13 amino acids. The CDR3 loop is CASSFGPSYEQYF. CDR3 in DNA: TGTGCCAGCAGCTTTGGGCCCTCCTACGAGCAGTACTTC.

The genes are TRBV10-3 and TRBJ1-3; D call uncertain. Germline CDR1 reads ENHRY; CDR2 reads SYGVKD. The V gene lost 6 bases and the J gene lost 0 bases, with 15 bases spanning the gap. The CDR3 sequence is 16 residues long. The CDR3: CAIREEAALSGNTIYF. CDR3 bases: TGTGCCATCAGGGAAGAGGCAGCCCTCTCTGGAAACACCATATATTTT.

The rearrangement uses TRBV4-1 and TRBJ2-4, with 11 bases fitting TRBD1. CDR3 length equals 18 residues. CDR1 MGHRA and CDR2 YSYEKL come from the germline V gene. V lost 4 bases to trimming and J lost 0 bases; unmatched junction nucleotides: 8. The CDR3 here is CASSPRTGGEVAKNIQYF. The DNA for the CDR3 is TGCGCCAGCAGCCCGAGGACAGGGGGCGAAGTAGCCAAAAACATTCAGTACTTC.

The table lists this clone with a few counts. J is TRBJ1-2 and V is TRBV7-9; no firm D call. Germline V lookup: CDR1 SEHNR, CDR2 FQNEAQ (reference sequence). V was shortened by 1 base and J by 0 bases, with 12 bases between the two germline ends. The CDR3 covers 16 residues. CDR3 nucleotide sequence: TGTGCCAGCAGCTTAGACTGGGCAGCCACTAACTATGGCTACACCTTC. This gives the protein CASSLDWAATNYGYTF.

The chain links TRBV20-1 to TRBJ1-2; D uncertain. V was trimmed by 4 bases and J by 8 bases, leaving 11 bases between them. Germline CDR1 is DFQATT and CDR2 is SNEGSKA (reference sequence). The CDR3 extends over 11 amino acids. The CDR3 DNA reads as TGCAGTGCTACGGTTGTGCACGGCTACACCTTC. Protein product: CSATVVHGYTF.

About this clone: Additional DNA sequences in this sample encode the identical CDR3. The rearrangement uses TRBV19 and TRBJ2-5; TRBD1 aligns across 9 bases. The trim removed 3 bases at V and 4 bases at J, leaving 3 bases unmatched. The germline V gene encodes CDR1 LNHDA and CDR2 SQIVND (reference sequence). This CDR3 has 14 amino acids. The chain's CDR3 is CASSMGQGGETQYF. CDR3 nucleotide sequence: TGTGCCAGTAGTATGGGACAGGGAGGAGAGACCCAGTACTTC. The full variable domain, with the rest looked up from reference TRBV19 and TRBJ2-5, is DGGITQSPKYLFRKEGQNVTLSCEQNLNHDAMYWYRQDPGQGLRLIYYSQIVNDFQKGDIAEGYSVSREKKESFPLTVTSAQKNPTAFYLCASSMGQGGETQYFGPGTRLLVL.

This rearrangement joins TRBV4-2 to TRBJ1-2; 9 nucleotides agree with TRBD1. The trim removed 3 bases at V and 5 bases at J, leaving 10 bases unmatched. Germline V gene lookup returns CDR1 LGHNA and CDR2 YNFKEQ. The CDR3 runs to 16 residues. The chain's CDR3 is CASSHLQGAIRYGYTF. As DNA, the CDR3 is TGTGCCAGCAGCCACTTACAGGGGGCGATACGGTATGGCTACACCTTC.

The CDR3 nucleotides read TGTGCCAGCAGCTTAGCCCAAGGCAGGGGGCTAGACGAGCAGTACTTC. Its translation: CASSLAQGRGLDEQYF. The chain carries TRBV7-9 and TRBJ2-7, with 8 positions matching TRBD1. Germline CDR1 and CDR2: SEHNR and FQNEAQ (reference sequence). The J segment lost 5 bases and the V segment lost 0 bases, leaving 9 bases of the junction unmatched. The CDR3 is made up of 16 amino acids.

The chain employs TRBV10-1 and TRBJ2-4; maybe TRBD1 (5 bases). CDR1 is WNHNN and CDR2 is SYGVQD in the germline V gene (reference sequence). Trimming removed 1 base at V and 8 bases at J, with 12 bases between. This CDR3 is 14 amino acids long. CDR3 bases: TGCGCCAGCAGTGAGTTGGGCGAAGGGGACATTCAGTACTTC. Residues: CASSELGEGDIQYF.

CDR3 nucleotide sequence: TGTGCCAGCAGCTTAGAAGGGGTGGCTGAAGCTTTCTTT. The encoded protein is CASSLEGVAEAFF. The gene calls are TRBV11-2 and TRBJ1-1, with TRBD1 as a possible D gene (5 bases). Germline V gene sequence: CDR1 SGHAT, CDR2 FQNNGV. CDR3 length: 13 amino acids. Trimming shortened V by 0 bases and J by 6 bases, and 8 bases separated the two germline ends. Combining the CDR3 with reference TRBV11-2 and TRBJ1-1 gives the whole variable domain EAGVAQSPRYKIIEKRQSVAFWCNPISGHATLYWYQQILGQGPKLLIQFQNNGVVDDSQLPKDRFSAERLKGVDSTLKIQPAKLEDSAVYLCASSLEGVAEAFFGQGTRLTVV.